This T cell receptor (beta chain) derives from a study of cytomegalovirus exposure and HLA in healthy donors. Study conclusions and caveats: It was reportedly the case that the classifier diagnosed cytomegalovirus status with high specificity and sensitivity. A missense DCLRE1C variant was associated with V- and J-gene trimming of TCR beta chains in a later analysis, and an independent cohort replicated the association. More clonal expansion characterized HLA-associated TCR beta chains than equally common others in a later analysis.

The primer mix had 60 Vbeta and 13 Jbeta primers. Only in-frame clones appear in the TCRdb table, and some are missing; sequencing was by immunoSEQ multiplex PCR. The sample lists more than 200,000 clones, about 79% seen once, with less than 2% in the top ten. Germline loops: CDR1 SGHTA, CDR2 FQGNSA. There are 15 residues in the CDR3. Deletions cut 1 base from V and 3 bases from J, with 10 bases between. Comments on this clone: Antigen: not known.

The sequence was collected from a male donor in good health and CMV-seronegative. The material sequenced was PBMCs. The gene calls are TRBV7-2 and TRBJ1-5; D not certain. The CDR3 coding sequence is TGTGCCAGCAGCTTAGGGGGAGGCCTCAATCAGCCCCAGCATTTT. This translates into CASSLGGGLNQPQHF. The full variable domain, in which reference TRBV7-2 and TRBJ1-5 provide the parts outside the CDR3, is GAGVSQSPSNKVTEKGKDVELRCDPISGHTALYWYRQSLGQGLEFLIYFQGNSAPDKSGLPSDRFSAERTGGSVSTLTIQRTQQEDSAVYLCASSLGGGLNQPQHFGDGTRLSIL.